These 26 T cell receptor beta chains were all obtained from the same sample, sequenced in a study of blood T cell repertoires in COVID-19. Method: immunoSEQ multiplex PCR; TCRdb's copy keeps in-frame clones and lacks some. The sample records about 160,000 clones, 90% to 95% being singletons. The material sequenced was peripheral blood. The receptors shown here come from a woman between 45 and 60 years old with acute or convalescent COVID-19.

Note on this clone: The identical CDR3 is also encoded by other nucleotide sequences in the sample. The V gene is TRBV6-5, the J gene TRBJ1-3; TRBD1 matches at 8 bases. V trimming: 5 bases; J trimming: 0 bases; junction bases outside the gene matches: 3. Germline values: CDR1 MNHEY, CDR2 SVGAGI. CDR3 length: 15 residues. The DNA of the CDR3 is TGTGCCAGCAGTCGGGACAGGAACTCTGGAAACACCATATATTTT. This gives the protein CASSRDRNSGNTIYF.

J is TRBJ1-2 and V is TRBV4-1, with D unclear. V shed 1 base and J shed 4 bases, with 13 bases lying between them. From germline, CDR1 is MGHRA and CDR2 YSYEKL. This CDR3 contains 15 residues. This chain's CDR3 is CASSQGHGVGYGYTF. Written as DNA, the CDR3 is TGCGCCAGCAGCCAAGGACACGGGGTAGGCTATGGCTACACCTTC.

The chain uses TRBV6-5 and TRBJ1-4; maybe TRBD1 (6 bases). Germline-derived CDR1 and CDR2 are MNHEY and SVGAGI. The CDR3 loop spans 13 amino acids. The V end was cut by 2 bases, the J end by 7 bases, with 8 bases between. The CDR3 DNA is TGTGCCAGCAGTTACAGGGGGGGTGAAAAACTGTTTTTT. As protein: CASSYRGGEKLFF.

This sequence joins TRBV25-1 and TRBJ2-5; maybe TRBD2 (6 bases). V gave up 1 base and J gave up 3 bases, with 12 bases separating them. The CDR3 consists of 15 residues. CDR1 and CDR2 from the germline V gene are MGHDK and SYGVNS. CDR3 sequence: CASSEFGRGKETQYF. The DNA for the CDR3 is TGTGCCAGCAGTGAATTTGGACGGGGGAAAGAGACCCAGTACTTC. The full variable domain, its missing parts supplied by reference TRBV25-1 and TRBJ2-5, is EADIYQTPRYLVIGTGKKITLECSQTMGHDKMYWYQQDPGMELHLIHYSYGVNSTEKGDLSSESTVSRIRTEHFPLTLESARPSHTSQYLCASSEFGRGKETQYFGPGTRLLVL.

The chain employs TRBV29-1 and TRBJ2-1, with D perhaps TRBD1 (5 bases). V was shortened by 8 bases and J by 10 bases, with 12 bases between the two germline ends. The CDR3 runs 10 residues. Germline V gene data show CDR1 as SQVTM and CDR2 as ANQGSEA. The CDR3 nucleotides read TGCAGCCCGAGGACAATGGAGCAGTTCTTC. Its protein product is CSPRTMEQFF.

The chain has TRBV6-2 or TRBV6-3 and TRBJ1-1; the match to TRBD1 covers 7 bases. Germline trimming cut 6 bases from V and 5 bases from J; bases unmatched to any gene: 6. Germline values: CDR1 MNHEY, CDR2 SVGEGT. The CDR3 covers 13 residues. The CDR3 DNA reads TGTGCCAGCAGCCGCACAGGGGTAACTGAAGCTTTCTTT. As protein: CASSRTGVTEAFF.

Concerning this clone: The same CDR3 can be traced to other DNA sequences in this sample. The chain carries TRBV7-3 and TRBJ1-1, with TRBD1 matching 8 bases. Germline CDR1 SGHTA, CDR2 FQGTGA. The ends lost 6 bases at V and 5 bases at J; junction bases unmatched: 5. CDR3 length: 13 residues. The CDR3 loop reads CASSEQGGTEAFF. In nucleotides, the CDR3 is TGTGCCAGCAGTGAACAGGGGGGGACTGAAGCTTTCTTT.

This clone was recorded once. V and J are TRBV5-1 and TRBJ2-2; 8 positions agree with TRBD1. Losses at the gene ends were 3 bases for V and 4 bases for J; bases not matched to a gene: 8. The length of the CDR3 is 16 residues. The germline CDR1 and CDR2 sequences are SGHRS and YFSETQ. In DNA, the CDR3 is TGCGCCAGCAGCTCCGGCGGACAGGGAGGCACCGGGGAGCTGTTTTTT. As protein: CASSSGGQGGTGELFF.

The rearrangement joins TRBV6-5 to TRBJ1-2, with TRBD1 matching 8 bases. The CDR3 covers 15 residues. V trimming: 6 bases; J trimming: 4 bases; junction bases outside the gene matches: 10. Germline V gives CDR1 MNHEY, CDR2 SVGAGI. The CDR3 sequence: CASSQPLQGGYGYTF. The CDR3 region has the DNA TGTGCCAGCAGCCAACCCCTACAGGGGGGCTATGGCTACACCTTC.

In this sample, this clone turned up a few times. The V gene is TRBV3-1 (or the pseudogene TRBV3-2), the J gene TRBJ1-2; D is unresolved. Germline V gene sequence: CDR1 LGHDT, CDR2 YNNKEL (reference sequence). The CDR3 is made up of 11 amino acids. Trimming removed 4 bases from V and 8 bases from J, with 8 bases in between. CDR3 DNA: TGTGCCAGCAGCCTCCTAGGAGGCTACACCTTC. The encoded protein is CASSLLGGYTF.

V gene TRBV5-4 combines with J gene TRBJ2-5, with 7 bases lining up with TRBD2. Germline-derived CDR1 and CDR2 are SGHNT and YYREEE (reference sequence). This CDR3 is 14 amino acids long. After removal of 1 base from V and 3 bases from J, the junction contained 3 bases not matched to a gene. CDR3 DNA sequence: TGTGCCAGCAGCTTGAATGCGGGGGAAGAGACCCAGTACTTC. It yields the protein CASSLNAGEETQYF.

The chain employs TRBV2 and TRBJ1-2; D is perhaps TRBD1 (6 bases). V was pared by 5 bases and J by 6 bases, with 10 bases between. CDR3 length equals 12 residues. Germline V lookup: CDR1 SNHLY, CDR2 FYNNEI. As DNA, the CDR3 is TGTGCCAGCAGTTCATACAGGGATGGCTACACCTTC. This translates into CASSSYRDGYTF.

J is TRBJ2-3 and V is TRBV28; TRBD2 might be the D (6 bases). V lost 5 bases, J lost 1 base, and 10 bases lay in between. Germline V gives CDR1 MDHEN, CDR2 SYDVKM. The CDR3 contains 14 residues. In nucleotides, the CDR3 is TGTGCCAGCAGTCCACCGGGAGGCACAGATACGCAGTATTTT. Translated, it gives CASSPPGGTDTQYF.

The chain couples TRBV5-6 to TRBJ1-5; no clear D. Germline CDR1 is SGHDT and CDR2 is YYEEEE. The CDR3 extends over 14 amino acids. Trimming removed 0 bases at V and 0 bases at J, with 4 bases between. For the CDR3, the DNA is TGTGCCAGCAGCTTGGGGCTTAGCAATCAGCCCCAGCATTTT. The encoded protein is CASSLGLSNQPQHF.

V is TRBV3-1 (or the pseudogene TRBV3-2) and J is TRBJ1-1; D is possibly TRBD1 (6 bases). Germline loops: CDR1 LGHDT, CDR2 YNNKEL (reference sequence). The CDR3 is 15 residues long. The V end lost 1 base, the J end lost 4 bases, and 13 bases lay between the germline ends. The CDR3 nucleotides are TGTGCCAGCAGCCAAGTTTTGTCAGGGGCCACTGAAGCTTTCTTT. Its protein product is CASSQVLSGATEAFF.

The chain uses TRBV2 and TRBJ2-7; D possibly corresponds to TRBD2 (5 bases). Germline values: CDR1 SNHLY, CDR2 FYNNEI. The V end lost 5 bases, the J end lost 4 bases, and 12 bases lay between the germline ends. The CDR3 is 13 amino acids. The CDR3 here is CASSKEVGYEQYF. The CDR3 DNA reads TGTGCCAGCAGTAAGGAGGTCGGGTACGAGCAGTACTTC. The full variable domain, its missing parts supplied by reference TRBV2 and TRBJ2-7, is EPEVTQTPSHQVTQMGQEVILRCVPISNHLYFYWYRQILGQKVEFLVSFYNNEISEKSEIFDDQFSVERPDGSNFTLKIRSTKLEDSAMYFCASSKEVGYEQYFGPGTRLTVT.

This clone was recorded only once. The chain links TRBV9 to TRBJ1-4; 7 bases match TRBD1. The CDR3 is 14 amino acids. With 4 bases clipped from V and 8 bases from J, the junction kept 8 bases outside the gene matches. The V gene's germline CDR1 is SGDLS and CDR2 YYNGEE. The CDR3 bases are TGTGCCAGCAGCAGGGGACAGTGGGGAGAAAAACTGTTTTTT. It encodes CASSRGQWGEKLFF. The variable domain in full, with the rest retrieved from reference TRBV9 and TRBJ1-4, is DSGVTQTPKHLITATGQRVTLRCSPRSGDLSVYWYQQSLDQGLQFLIQYYNGEERAKGNILERFSAQQFPDLHSELNLSSLELGDSALYFCASSRGQWGEKLFFGSGTQLSVL.

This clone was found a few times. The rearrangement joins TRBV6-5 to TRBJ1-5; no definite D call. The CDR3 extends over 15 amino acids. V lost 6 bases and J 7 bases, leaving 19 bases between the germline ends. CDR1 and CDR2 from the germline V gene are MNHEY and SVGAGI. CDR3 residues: CASSPNPGSGQPQHF. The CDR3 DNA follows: TGTGCCAGCAGCCCCAACCCCGGTTCGGGGCAGCCCCAGCATTTT.

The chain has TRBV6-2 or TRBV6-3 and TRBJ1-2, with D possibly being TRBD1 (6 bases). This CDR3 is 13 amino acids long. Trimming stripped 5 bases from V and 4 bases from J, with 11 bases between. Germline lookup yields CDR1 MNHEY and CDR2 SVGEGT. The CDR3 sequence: CASSNRERYGYTF. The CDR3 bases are TGTGCCAGCAGTAACAGGGAACGCTATGGCTACACCTTC.

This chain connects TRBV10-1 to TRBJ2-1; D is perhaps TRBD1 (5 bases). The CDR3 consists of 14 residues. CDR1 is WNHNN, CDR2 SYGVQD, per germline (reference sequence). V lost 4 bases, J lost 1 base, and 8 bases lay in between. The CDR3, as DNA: TGCGCCAGCAGTGCACAGGTATCCTACAATGAGCAGTTCTTC. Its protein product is CASSAQVSYNEQFF.

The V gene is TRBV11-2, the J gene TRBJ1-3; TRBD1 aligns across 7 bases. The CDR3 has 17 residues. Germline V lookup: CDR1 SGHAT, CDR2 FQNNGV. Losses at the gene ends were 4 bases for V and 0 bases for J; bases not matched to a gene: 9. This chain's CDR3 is CASSYSDRAYSGNTIYF. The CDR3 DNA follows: TGTGCCAGCAGCTACTCCGACAGGGCCTACTCTGGAAACACCATATATTTT. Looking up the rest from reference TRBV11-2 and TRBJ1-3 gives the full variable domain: EAGVAQSPRYKIIEKRQSVAFWCNPISGHATLYWYQQILGQGPKLLIQFQNNGVVDDSQLPKDRFSAERLKGVDSTLKIQPAKLEDSAVYLCASSYSDRAYSGNTIYFGEGSWLTVV.

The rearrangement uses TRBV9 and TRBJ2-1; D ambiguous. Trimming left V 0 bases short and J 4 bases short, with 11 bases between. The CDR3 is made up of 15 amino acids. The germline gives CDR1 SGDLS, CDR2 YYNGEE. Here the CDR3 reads CASSVAPSGYNEQFF. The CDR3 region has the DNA TGTGCCAGCAGCGTAGCCCCTAGTGGGTACAATGAGCAGTTCTTC.

This chain's CDR3 is CASSSDSGDGNTIYF. The CDR3 nucleotides read TGTGCCAGCAGTTCTGACTCAGGGGACGGAAACACCATATATTTT. This sequence joins TRBV28 and TRBJ1-3; D may be TRBD1 (6 bases). The CDR3 has 15 residues. Germline CDR1 MDHEN, CDR2 SYDVKM. With 4 bases removed from V and 4 bases from J, the gap between germline ends came to 14 bases.

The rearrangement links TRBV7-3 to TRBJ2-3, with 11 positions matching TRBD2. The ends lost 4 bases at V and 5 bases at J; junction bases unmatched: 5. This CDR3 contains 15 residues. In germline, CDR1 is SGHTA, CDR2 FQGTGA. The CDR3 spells CASSYIAGGEDTQYF. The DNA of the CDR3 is TGTGCCAGCAGCTACATAGCGGGAGGGGAAGATACGCAGTATTTT.

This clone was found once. The CDR3 DNA reads as TGTGCCATCAGTGACATAGCGGGAGAAGAGACCCAGTACTTC. Translating it yields CAISDIAGEETQYF. The chain recombines TRBV10-3 with TRBJ2-5; TRBD2 matches 9 bases. Trimming at V came to 3 bases and at J to 3 bases, leaving 2 bases not matched to a gene. Germline CDR1 is ENHRY and CDR2 is SYGVKD. The CDR3 runs to 14 residues.

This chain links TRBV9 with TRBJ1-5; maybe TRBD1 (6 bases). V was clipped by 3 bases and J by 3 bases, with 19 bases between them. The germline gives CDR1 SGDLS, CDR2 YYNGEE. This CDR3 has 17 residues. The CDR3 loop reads CASSAPPRGHPNQPQHF. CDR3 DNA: TGTGCCAGCAGCGCCCCTCCCAGGGGACACCCCAATCAGCCCCAGCATTTT.